Listed below are T cell receptor beta chains from one sample, sequenced in a study of T cell changes during pregnancy in multiple sclerosis. Here immunoSEQ multiplex PCR was the method, and the copy in TCRdb shows in-frame clones only, minus some. The sample yields tens of thousands of clones, roughly 90% seen once. The sequenced sample was CD8+ T cells from peripheral blood mononuclear cells, obtained before pregnancy. The source is a female donor with multiple sclerosis, enrolled in a pregnancy study. Both conserved end residues are part of each CDR3. D genes are given only for firm matches. Size is stated for part of the rows, as once, few or many counts, or as a class when the clone is expanded.

-	TRBV6-6	TRBJ1-1	-	TGTGCCAGCAAAGGACTCACTGAAGCTTTCTTT	CASKGLTEAFF
-	TRBV15	TRBJ2-7	TRBD1	TGTGCCACCAGCAGAGACGGGGGACAGGGATTTGCCTACGAGCAGTACTTC	CATSRDGGQGFAYEQYF
-	TRBV6-5	TRBJ1-1	-	TGTGCCAGCAGAAGAGGGGGAGACACTGAAGCTTTCTTT	CASRRGGDTEAFF
-	TRBV13	TRBJ1-4	TRBD1	TGTGCCAGCCGGGGACAGGGGGATGAAAAACTGTTTTTT	CASRGQGDEKLFF
-	TRBV5-6	TRBJ2-3	TRBD2	TGTGCCAGCAGCCCTGGGACTAGCGGGGCGTCAGATACGCAGTATTTT	CASSPGTSGASDTQYF
-	TRBV15	TRBJ1-2	-	TGTGCCACCAGCAGATTTCCACTGACAGAGAACTATGGCTACACCTTC	CATSRFPLTENYGYTF
-	TRBV6-5	TRBJ1-5	-	TGTGCCAGCAGTGTAGGAGAGGGTCAGCCCCAGCATTTT	CASSVGEGQPQHF
-	TRBV7-2	TRBJ2-7	TRBD2	TGTGCCAGCAGCCCGAGTAGCGGGGGGGTGGACGAGCAGTACTTC	CASSPSSGGVDEQYF
-	TRBV19	TRBJ2-2	-	TGTGCCAGTAGTATAGATTCTGATGAGGCCGGGGAGCTGTTTTTT	CASSIDSDEAGELFF
few	TRBV4-1	TRBJ1-1	-	TGCGCCAGCAGCCAAGAAGGGGGTACTGAAGCTTTCTTT	CASSQEGGTEAFF
-	TRBV29-1	TRBJ2-3	-	TGCAGCGTTCCCAAGGGGGGGGGCACATATACGCAGTATTTT	CSVPKGGGTYTQYF
-	TRBV10-1	TRBJ2-3	TRBD2	TGCGCCAGCAGTGAGTCTCGGTTAGCGGGGGGCTTGACCACGCGCACAGATACGCAGTATTTT	CASSESRLAGGLTTRTDTQYF
-	TRBV13	TRBJ2-7	-	TGTGCCAGCAGTTCGAGCGAGAAGTACGAGCAGTACTTC	CASSSSEKYEQYF
-	TRBV2	TRBJ2-5	-	TGTGCCAGCACGGGTGTTCAGGGGTCGGTGGGAGAGACCCAGTACTTC	CASTGVQGSVGETQYF
-	TRBV4-1	TRBJ2-2	-	TGCGCCAGCGCTCTAGGCTACACCGGGGAGCTGTTTTTT	CASALGYTGELFF
-	TRBV7-9	TRBJ2-1	TRBD2	TGTGCCAGCAGTCCAGGACTAGTCAATGAGCAGTTCTTC	CASSPGLVNEQFF
-	TRBV19	TRBJ2-1	-	TGTGCCAGTAGTCCAGGTCCGGACAGTAATGAGCAGTTCTTC	CASSPGPDSNEQFF
-	TRBV27	TRBJ2-3	TRBD2	TGTGCCAGCAGTCGCGGACTAGCGGGGGTCACAGATACGCAGTATTTT	CASSRGLAGVTDTQYF
few	TRBV19	TRBJ1-6	-	TGTGCCAGTAGGTGGGACTCTGGATCACCCCTCCACTTT	CASRWDSGSPLHF
-	TRBV7-8	TRBJ1-5	TRBD1	TGTGCCAGCAGCCACGGGTGGGACAGTAGCAATCAGCCCCAGCATTTT	CASSHGWDSSNQPQHF
-	TRBV9	TRBJ2-6	-	TGTGCCAGCAGCTCGTACTCTGGGGCCAACGTCCTGACTTTC	CASSSYSGANVLTF
-	TRBV7-8	TRBJ2-7	-	TGTGCCAGCAGCCCCGAGGACAGCCCCTACGAGCAGTACTTC	CASSPEDSPYEQYF
-	TRBV4-1	TRBJ2-1	-	TGCGCCAGCAGCCAAGAGACAGGCCCAACCAATGAGCAGTTCTTC	CASSQETGPTNEQFF
-	TRBV15	TRBJ2-7	TRBD2	TGTGCCACCAGCAGAGATCGGGGGGAAGGGTACGAGCAGTACTTC	CATSRDRGEGYEQYF
-	TRBV15	TRBJ2-1	TRBD2	TGTGCCAGCGGTGATCGAGCGGGGGCCAACAATGAGCAGTTCTTC	CASGDRAGANNEQFF
-	TRBV7-8	TRBJ2-1	TRBD2	TGTGCCAGCAGCTTAATAGCGGCTAGCGGGGGTTCTGGCAATGAGCAGTTCTTC	CASSLIAASGGSGNEQFF
-	TRBV9	TRBJ2-3	TRBD2	TGTGCCAGCAGCCCGAGCGGGGGGGCCGCAGATACGCAGTATTTT	CASSPSGGAADTQYF
-	TRBV7-9	TRBJ1-4	TRBD1	TGTGCCAGCAGCCCCTTAGAAGCGGGACAGGGGGAAAAACTGTTTTTT	CASSPLEAGQGEKLFF
-	TRBV15	TRBJ1-1	-	TGTGCCACCAGCAGAGGGGCGGGAATGGTGAACACTGAAGCTTTCTTT	CATSRGAGMVNTEAFF
-	TRBV10-2	TRBJ2-2	TRBD2	TGCGCCAGCAGTGAGTCGAGGGCTAGCGGGGATTCCACCGGGGAGCTGTTTTTT	CASSESRASGDSTGELFF
-	TRBV4-1	TRBJ2-3	TRBD1	TGCGCCAGCAGCCAAGTGGGGACAGGGGTCATCACAGATACGCAGTATTTT	CASSQVGTGVITDTQYF
-	TRBV4-2	TRBJ2-5	-	TGTGCCAGCAGCCAGGGACTGCAAGAGACCCAGTACTTC	CASSQGLQETQYF
-	TRBV11-2	TRBJ1-5	-	TGTGCCAGCAGCTTAGCGGGTGGTAGCAATCAGCCCCAGCATTTT	CASSLAGGSNQPQHF
-	TRBV5-8	TRBJ2-7	TRBD2	TGTGCCAGCAGCTTGGCAGCAGCGGGGGAGCAGTACTTC	CASSLAAAGEQYF
-	TRBV29-1	TRBJ1-2	-	TGCAGCGTTGAATGGTCCTACTCCTATGGCTACACCTTC	CSVEWSYSYGYTF
-	TRBV27	TRBJ2-3	-	TGTGCCAGCAGCCCCTTTGAGGTCCCAGATACGCAGTATTTT	CASSPFEVPDTQYF
-	TRBV5-1	TRBJ1-1	-	TGCGCCAGCCGCAAGGGGCCACTGAACACTGAAGCTTTCTTT	CASRKGPLNTEAFF
few	TRBV18	TRBJ1-6	-	TGTGCCAGCTCACCCGGAGAGAATTCACCCCTCCACTTT	CASSPGENSPLHF
-	TRBV5-6	TRBJ2-1	-	TGTGCCAGCAGCTTGGGCCTAGCGTCAAATGAGCAGTTCTTC	CASSLGLASNEQFF
-	TRBV6-1	TRBJ2-5	-	TGTGCCAGCAGTGAAGGTTTTCGAGAGACCCAGTACTTC	CASSEGFRETQYF
-	TRBV18	TRBJ2-3	-	TGTGCCAGCTCACCGGGAGATTTAGATACGCAGTATTTT	CASSPGDLDTQYF
-	TRBV5-8	TRBJ2-5	-	TGTGCCAGCAGAAGTCCGACTAGATGGGAGACCCAGTACTTC	CASRSPTRWETQYF
-	TRBV30	TRBJ1-4	-	TGTGCCTGGATGCAGGGCACTAATGAAAAACTGTTTTTT	CAWMQGTNEKLFF
-	TRBV7-9	TRBJ2-3	TRBD2	TGTGCCAGCAGCCCTCCTAGCGGGGGGGCAGATACGCAGTATTTT	CASSPPSGGADTQYF
few	TRBV5-6	TRBJ1-1	-	TGTGCCAGCAGCCAGGGAGGGCCGAACACTGAAGCTTTCTTT	CASSQGGPNTEAFF
once	TRBV27	TRBJ1-1	-	TGTGCCAGCTCGACTAGTTGGGGGAACACTGAAGCTTTCTTT	CASSTSWGNTEAFF
-	TRBV27	TRBJ1-5	TRBD1	TGTGCCAGCAGTTTTTACAGGGGTAATAATCAGCCCCAGCATTTT	CASSFYRGNNQPQHF
-	TRBV5-1	TRBJ1-5	TRBD1	TGCGCCAGCAGCTTAGGGACAGGGCCTCAGCCCCAGCATTTT	CASSLGTGPQPQHF
-	TRBV9	TRBJ2-1	TRBD2	TGTGCCAGCACCCGGGGGGGCGGGGAATTGGATGAGCAGTTCTTC	CASTRGGGELDEQFF
-	TRBV6-5	TRBJ2-3	-	TGTGCCAGCAGCCCTGTAGGGGACACAGATACGCAGTATTTT	CASSPVGDTDTQYF
once	TRBV7-9	TRBJ2-3	TRBD2	TGTGCCAGCAGCCCATCGACGGCGGGGGAATTCACAGATACGCAGTATTTT	CASSPSTAGEFTDTQYF
-	TRBV6-5	TRBJ2-1	-	TGTGCCAGCAGTTATGGGGCTGAGCAGTTCTTC	CASSYGAEQFF